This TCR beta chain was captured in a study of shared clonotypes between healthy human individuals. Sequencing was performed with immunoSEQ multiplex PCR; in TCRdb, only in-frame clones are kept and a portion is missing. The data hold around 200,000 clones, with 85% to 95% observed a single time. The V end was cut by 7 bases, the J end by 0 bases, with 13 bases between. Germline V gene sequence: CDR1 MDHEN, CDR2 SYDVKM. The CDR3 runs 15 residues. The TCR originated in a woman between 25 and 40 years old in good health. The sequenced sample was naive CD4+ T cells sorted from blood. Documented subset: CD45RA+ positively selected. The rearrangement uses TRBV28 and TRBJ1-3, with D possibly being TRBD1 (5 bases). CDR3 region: CASNRSGFSGNTIYF. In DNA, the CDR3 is TGTGCCAGCAACCGGTCAGGGTTCTCTGGAAACACCATATATTTT.